Here is one T cell receptor (beta chain) with its context. The antigen it binds to is not known. Qualities for individual bases were not recorded, and no much larger clone is one base off. The method was multiplex PCR. Sequencing used an Illumina HiSeq 4000. To build TCR beta libraries, CDR3 regions were amplified by Arm-PCR using iRepertoire HTBI primers. PCR products were gel purified before sequencing. The paper's data handling went like this. Gene usage analysis of CDR3 amino acid clonotypes relied on the roughly 60 TRBV and 15 or so TRBJ segments identified across samples. COPE and FqMerger were used to merge the filtered high-quality paired reads into contigs. BLAST was used to align contigs to IMGT TRBV, TRBD and TRBJ reference genes, with CDR3 defined following IMGT. Any clonotype with a frequency above 0.1% was counted as a highly expanded clone. Shannon entropy was used to measure repertoire diversity, and the Gini coefficient was used to measure V-J evenness. A clonotype found in more than one individual was treated as public. TCRdb's own reprocessing of the public reads used fastp at Q25 and MiXCR and kept productive beta chains. CDR3 protein duplicates are merged, each entry listing the most common genes and DNA. The V and J calls shown here were made by TCRdb, not taken from the authors' results. In all, the sample holds 360,000 or so distinct CDR3 sequences, and 16% of those were seen once. Approximately 30% of the sample is held by the ten biggest clonotypes.

The data stem from a study of regulatory T cells in long-lasting Graves disease (dated by TCRdb to the early 2020s). Notes on the research overall: Antithyroid drugs had been taken for less than 3 months by newly diagnosed Graves' disease patients. A total of approximately 35 samples were covered by TCR sequencing, comprising roughly 13 persistent and roughly 20 newly diagnosed Graves' disease patients. Patients with persistent Graves' disease were compared with patients with newly diagnosed Graves' disease using TCR sequencing and RNA sequencing of peripheral blood. The study was conducted in China and was registered as a clinical trial. What the authors observed across the whole study: Compared with newly diagnosed patients, patients with persistent Graves' disease had lower TCR Shannon entropy and fewer highly expanded clones, which suggests clonal expansion. Persistent patients shared more public clonotypes among themselves (around 2,700) than newly diagnosed patients did (about 970). The authors acknowledged the small sample size as a limitation that may reduce accuracy. Sequencing and analysis were limited to the TCR beta chain. Because the primary lesion, thyroid tissue, could not be accessed, the study looked at peripheral blood alone.

The sample's time point label, decoded: newly diagnosed GD, antithyroid drugs for less than 3 months. RNA was extracted from PBMCs in TRIzol for both TCR sequencing and RNA sequencing. The diagnosis of Graves' disease was made according to American Thyroid Association guidelines. Patients for the study were recruited at an endocrinology department in Xi'an, China. From each patient, approximately 9 milliliters of peripheral blood was collected into an EDTA anticoagulant tube. Ficoll Paque Plus density gradient separation was used to isolate PBMCs, and no additional T cell sorting was done. An Agilent 2100 Bioanalyzer and agarose gel were used to assess RNA quality, and a NanoDrop 2000 was used to measure RNA concentration. Separately, the same data were catalogued under a study of T cells in Graves' hyperthyroidism and ophthalmopathy. The second study also describes: Stable Graves' hyperthyroidism was defined as the absence of progression to ophthalmopathy over 18 months of follow-up. Hyperthyroidism patients were newly diagnosed, had a disease duration of under 2 months, and were aged 18 to 65 years. Any patient with an uncontrolled infection, another autoimmune disease, pregnancy or lactation was excluded. Diagnoses were established on the basis of clinical symptoms, serum thyroxine and TRAb, thyroid ultrasound, and orbital computed tomography. The first round of RT-PCR for the TCR CDR3 was performed with the HTBI primer set and the Qiagen OneStep RT-PCR kit. Most expanded thyroid clonotypes (frequency above 0.001) were also detected in blood, suggesting blood repertoires may reflect thyroid immune responses. In cross-validation, a model built on a 13 V-J signature told ophthalmopathy apart from stable hyperthyroidism with 87.88% sensitivity and around 81% specificity, and in testing the same model reached 80%/75%. In validation, the model predicted progression to ophthalmopathy a median of approximately 6.6 months before onset, with about 64% sensitivity and roughly 77% specificity. A discovery cohort of about 96 patients, 43 with Graves' ophthalmopathy and about 58 with stable Graves' hyperthyroidism, was used to find distinguishing TCR V-J signatures. An independent validation cohort of 18 to 20 hyperthyroidism patients and 17 patients who later progressed to ophthalmopathy tested prospective prediction of ophthalmopathy. The approximately 95 discovery patients were divided at random into training and test sets in a 7:3 ratio. Thyroid tissue and blood T-cell repertoires from six Graves' hyperthyroidism patients were also compared in the study. Once sampling was done, hyperthyroidism patients were given methimazole at a starting dose of 30 mg daily, whereas ophthalmopathy patients were given high-dose intravenous methylprednisolone. Libraries were constructed in a second round of multiplex PCR, after which size selection and purification were carried out. Paired-end sequencing of the libraries was performed with 100 bp reads on an Illumina HiSeq2000. Raw data were processed with SOAPnuke, discarding reads with adapters, uncalled bases, mean Phred below 15, or no exact constant-primer or identifier match. High-quality paired reads were merged using COPE v1.2.5, and each unique nucleotide sequence was defined as a clonotype. MiTCR v1.1 was used to align the clonotypes against IMGT TRBV, TRBD and TRBJ reference segments. Only V-J combinations with frequency above 0.0001, covering roughly 99% of repertoires, were analysed. A TCS score was defined as the ratio between F50 (clonal expansion) and ExV (chaos), using BLOSUM62-based TCRdist between CDR3 peptides within each V-J. Welch's t-statistics and random forest reduced roughly 530 V-J features to 10 to 15, which were used in a naive Bayes classifier (R e1071). No statistical method was used to set the sample size in advance, and investigators knew the group allocation. TCR Vbeta CDR3 sequencing of 140 or so peripheral blood samples (roughly 41 ophthalmopathy, 75 or so hyperthyroidism and roughly 17 progressor patients) is reported in the paper.

This specimen consisted of peripheral blood mononuclear cells (PBMCs), obtained at new diagnosis, from a patient treated with antithyroid drugs. The sequence derives from a man aged 35-49 years with Graves disease. Donor details come from another sample of the same person, matched by shared clones.

The CDR3 in this case is CASSPAGGGRTEAFF. The sequenced DNA is TGTGCCAGCTCACCCGCGGGCGGGGGCCGGACTGAAGCTTTCTTT. The chain was built from TRBV18 and TRBJ1-1; the D gene is perhaps TRBD1, from 6 matching bases. The CDR3 contains 15 residues, cysteine and phenylalanine counted. Here the CDR3 DNA is all that survives: 45 bases in frame from base 1. V gives up 3 bases and J gives up 5 bases, and the segment between their germline ends measures 16 bases. Based on the germline V gene, the CDR1 and CDR2 sequences are KGHSH and LQKENI.